This is a list of T cell receptor beta chains from one sample in a study of shared clonotypes between healthy human individuals. The data were produced by immunoSEQ multiplex PCR, yet TCRdb's version contains in-frame clones alone and is incomplete. The sample has 850,000 to 1,100,000 clones, 70% to 85% seen once. Sequences were obtained from memory CD4+ T cells from PBMCs. These receptors came from a man aged 18 to 35 in good health. Some clones in this sample may be carry-over from other donors' samples. Both conserved end residues are part of each CDR3. The D gene is left open where the match is weak.

J,V,D,DNA,CDR3
TRBJ2-1,TRBV5-1,TRBD2,TGCGCCAGCAGCCGGACTAGCGGGAGTCTTAATGAGCAGTTCTTC,CASSRTSGSLNEQFF
TRBJ2-7,TRBV5-6,TRBD2,TGTGCCAGCAGCTCCAGAAGACTAGCGGGAATAGACGAGCAGTACTTC,CASSSRRLAGIDEQYF
TRBJ1-3,TRBV6-6,TRBD1,TGTGCCAGCAGCGGGACAGGGGGCTCTGGAAACACCATATATTTT,CASSGTGGSGNTIYF
TRBJ2-2,TRBV5-4,NA,TGTGCCAGCAGCGCGACCGAGGGGGGGACCGGGGAGCTGTTTTTT,CASSATEGGTGELFF
TRBJ1-5,TRBV6-5,NA,TGTGCCAGCAGGCCCGAAGGAGCAGTTAATCAGCCCCAGCATTTT,CASRPEGAVNQPQHF
TRBJ1-4,TRBV5-1,NA,TGCGCCAGCAGCCCAGGGGACGGACCGAATGAAAAACTGTTTTTT,CASSPGDGPNEKLFF
TRBJ2-2,TRBV5-1,NA,TGCGCCAGCAGCCCAGGACAAATCACCGGGGAGCTGTTTTTT,CASSPGQITGELFF
TRBJ2-7,TRBV28,NA,TGTGCCAGCAGTTTATTGGGGCTAGGGGGCGAGCAGTACTTC,CASSLLGLGGEQYF
TRBJ1-3,TRBV10-1,NA,TGCGCCAGCTCCCGGGGGGGAGCTGGAAACACCATATATTTT,CASSRGGAGNTIYF
TRBJ1-1,TRBV28,NA,TGTGCCAGCATTCTGAACACTGAAGCTTTCTTT,CASILNTEAFF